These 16 T cell receptor beta chains came from one sample sequenced in a study of response to subunit inactivated influenza vaccine. TCRdb itself ran the RT-PCR reads through MiXCR, one entry per CDR3 protein. Of around 750,000 distinct CDR3 sequences listed, over 20% are singletons. Specimen: PBMCs from blood, collected 5 days after vaccination. These receptors were taken from a man in his fifties or sixties who received an inactivated influenza vaccine.

This clonotype was seen more than once but under ten times. The chain links TRBV6-1 to TRBJ2-5; TRBD2 agrees at 10 bases. After removal of 6 bases from V and 5 bases from J, the junction contained 6 bases not matched to a gene. Germline V lookup: CDR1 MNHNS, CDR2 SASEGT. CDR3 length: 14 amino acids. The DNA of the CDR3 is TGTGCCAGCAGGACTCTAGCGGGAGTGGAGACCCAGTACTTC. Translating gives CASRTLAGVETQYF.

This clonotype appeared once. The rearrangement uses TRBV4-3 and TRBJ2-3; TRBD2 matches 8 bases. Germline trimming cut 0 bases from V and 1 base from J; bases unmatched to any gene: 6. The CDR3 loop spans 17 amino acids. Germline V gene data show CDR1 as LGHNA and CDR2 as YSLEER. The CDR3 coding sequence is TGCGCCAGCAGCCAAGATATCGGTAGCGGGGGCACAGATACGCAGTATTTT. It yields the protein CASSQDIGSGGTDTQYF.

This clonotype was observed at least ten times. The V and J genes are TRBV12-3 or TRBV12-4 and TRBJ2-3, with TRBD2 as a possible D gene (5 bases). The CDR3 consists of 16 residues. The V gene lost 2 bases and the J gene lost 0 bases, with 12 bases spanning the gap. The CDR3 nucleotides read TGTGCCAGCAGTTTACAAGGCGGGCTGAGCACAGATACGCAGTATTTT. Protein product: CASSLQGGLSTDTQYF.

J is TRBJ2-1 and V is TRBV5-1; D unclear. Germline CDR1 and CDR2: SGHRS and YFSETQ. The V gene lost 0 bases and the J gene lost 4 bases, with 11 bases spanning the gap. This CDR3 spans 15 amino acids. The CDR3 sequence is CASSLAREPYNEQFF. For the CDR3, the DNA is TGCGCCAGCAGCTTGGCAAGGGAACCTTACAATGAGCAGTTCTTC.

The chain carries TRBV10-2 and TRBJ2-1, with D perhaps TRBD1 (6 bases). The V end was cut by 4 bases, the J end by 7 bases, with 17 bases between. Looked up from germline, CDR1 is WSHSY and CDR2 is SAAADI. The CDR3 extends over 15 amino acids. In nucleotides, the CDR3 is TGCGCCAGCAGTGGCGAGGTAGGCAGGGGAAATGAGCAGTTCTTC. Translated, it gives CASSGEVGRGNEQFF.

The chain couples TRBV7-2 to TRBJ2-5; a weak D match, TRBD2 (5 bases). The CDR3 extends over 15 amino acids. Trimming cost V 3 bases and J 5 bases, with 16 bases left between them. Germline assignment: CDR1 SGHTA and CDR2 FQGNSA. The CDR3 is CASSFHGSGGETQYF. The CDR3 DNA follows: TGTGCCAGCAGCTTTCATGGCTCCGGAGGTGAGACCCAGTACTTC.

On this clonotype itself: Just one base apart from a much larger clone, this may be a read error. It is likely a read error, because the conserved phenylalanine at the end of the CDR3 is missing. This chain connects TRBV5-4 to TRBJ1-1; TRBD1 matches 9 bases. Trimming removed 4 bases from V and 5 bases from J; junction bases left unmatched: 6. The CDR3 is 14 residues long. CDR1 is SGHNT and CDR2 is YYREEE in the germline V gene (reference sequence). This chain's CDR3 is CASSPGTGKTEAFL. CDR3 in DNA: TGTGCCAGCAGCCCCGGGACAGGGAAAACTGAAGCTTTCCTT.

J is TRBJ2-1 and V is TRBV29-1, with 9 nucleotides matching TRBD2. This CDR3 is 14 amino acids long. Germline V CDR1 and CDR2: SQVTM, ANQGSEA. Trimming took 4 bases from V and 14 from J; bases not matched to a gene: 15. The CDR3: CSVGAGGPYNGEFF. CDR3 DNA sequence: TGCAGCGTTGGAGCGGGAGGCCCCTACAATGGGGAGTTCTTC.

This clonotype has a handful of counts. The CDR3, as DNA: TGTGCCAGCAACGGGGGGCATCGGGAGCAGTACTTC. Residues: CASNGGHREQYF. J is TRBJ2-7 and V is TRBV28; TRBD2 might be the D (7 bases). The CDR3 spans 12 residues. Germline loops: CDR1 MDHEN, CDR2 SYDVKM. The germline V and J ends were trimmed by 7 bases and 7 bases, with 14 bases remaining between them.

The sample holds a few counts of this clonotype. V and J are TRBV7-6 and TRBJ2-7; 7 nucleotides align to TRBD1. Germline V gives CDR1 SGHVS, CDR2 FNYEAQ. CDR3 size: 14 residues. J gave up 3 bases and V 5 bases, and 7 bases lay outside the gene matches. In DNA, the CDR3 is TGTGCCAGCAGCCCTGGGACAGACATCTACGAGCAGTACTTC. It is translated as CASSPGTDIYEQYF.

The chain links TRBV12-3 or TRBV12-4 to TRBJ2-5, with a tentative D call TRBD2 (6 bases). This CDR3 is built from 14 residues. V was pared by 2 bases and J by 6 bases, with 13 bases between. CDR3 in DNA: TGTGCCAGCAGTTTATCTACTAGCTTACAGACCCAGTACTTC. Translated: CASSLSTSLQTQYF.

Only a few counts were recorded for this clonotype. The gene calls are TRBV7-2 and TRBJ2-5; TRBD2 matches at 7 bases. Trimming took 8 bases from V and 2 from J; bases not matched to a gene: 17. The CDR3 has 17 amino acids. The germline V gene has CDR1 SGHTA and CDR2 FQGNSA. The CDR3 sequence is CASPLMKASGLQETQYF. CDR3 nucleotide sequence: TGTGCCAGCCCGCTTATGAAGGCTAGCGGACTACAAGAGACCCAGTACTTC.

This clonotype was found many times. The CDR3 coding sequence is TGTGCCACCAGTGATTCCCTGCTAGCGGGGGGGAACAATGAGCAGTTCTTC. Translated: CATSDSLLAGGNNEQFF. The V call is TRBV24-1, the J call TRBJ2-1; 12 nucleotides match TRBD2. CDR1 KGHDR and CDR2 SFDVKD come from the germline V gene. This CDR3 has 17 residues. Germline trimming cut 2 bases from V and 5 bases from J; bases unmatched to any gene: 6.

CDR3 residues: CASSSPLAPYTGELFF. CDR3 DNA: TGTGCCAGCAGTTCCCCCCTAGCGCCCTACACCGGGGAGCTGTTTTTT. The chain uses TRBV12-3 or TRBV12-4 and TRBJ2-2; weak D call: TRBD2 (6 bases). Between the trimmed V and J ends, which lost 4 bases and 3 bases, there was a span of 15 bases. The CDR3 consists of 16 residues.

The chain is built from TRBV29-1 and TRBJ2-7, with 9 bases matching TRBD1. The V segment lost 5 bases and the J segment 4 bases; nucleotides outside the gene matches: 9. This CDR3 has 14 amino acids. Germline values: CDR1 SQVTM, CDR2 ANQGSEA. For the CDR3, the DNA is TGCAGCGTTCGCGGACAGGGGCGTTCGTACGAGCAGTACTTC. Amino acid sequence: CSVRGQGRSYEQYF.

At least ten counts were recorded for this clonotype. The rearrangement joins TRBV20-1 to TRBJ1-2; 7 nucleotides agree with TRBD1. Germline loops: CDR1 DFQATT, CDR2 SNEGSKA (reference sequence). V lost 7 bases and J lost 8; bases outside the gene matches: 7. This CDR3 region has 11 residues. As DNA, the CDR3 is TGCAGTGTCCGACAGGGATACGGCTACACCTTC. Translated: CSVRQGYGYTF.